The next 19 T cell receptor beta chains were all read from a single sample in a study of T-cell memory formation after mild COVID-19. TCRdb processed the 5' RACE reads anew with MiXCR; each CDR3 protein has one entry. The repertoire holds hundreds of thousands of distinct CDR3 sequences, with 15% as singletons. Sequencing was done on a sample of PBMCs or a T cell subset sorted from them (not recorded which). These TCRs come from an adult woman who had mild COVID-19 (a few samples of this study predate the infection). Cell type and time point are not known.

The chain combines TRBV12-3 or TRBV12-4 with TRBJ2-2, with a weak D call TRBD1 (6 bases). This CDR3 has 15 residues. Trimming removed 4 bases at V and 9 bases at J, with 18 bases between. CDR3 region: CASSSGLGARWELFF. Here the CDR3 DNA reads TGTGCCAGCAGTTCCGGGTTGGGGGCGCGATGGGAGCTGTTTTTT.

There are a few counts of this clonotype. This chain connects TRBV19 to TRBJ2-3; tentatively, D is TRBD1 or TRBD2 (5 bases each). V lost 10 bases and J lost 6, with 20 bases in between. The CDR3 length is 14 residues. Germline-derived CDR1 and CDR2 are LNHDA and SQIVND (reference sequence). CDR3 in amino acids: CATDGTGFRDTQYF. CDR3 DNA: TGTGCCACCGACGGGACGGGCTTTCGCGATACGCAGTATTTT.

The chain uses TRBV5-1 and TRBJ2-1; 14 bases fit TRBD2. CDR1 is SGHRS and CDR2 is YFSETQ in the germline V gene. V was clipped by 4 bases and J by 8 bases; unmatched bases: 11. The CDR3 runs to 17 residues. DNA for the CDR3: TGCGCCAGCAGCCTTCGGACTAGCGGGGGGCCTAGGGATGAGCAGTTCTTC. Protein product: CASSLRTSGGPRDEQFF.

This clonotype came up a few times. The rearrangement uses TRBV23-1 and TRBJ2-3; the D gene is possibly TRBD1 (6 bases). TRBV23-1 is labeled an ORF, and its function is uncertain. V was pared by 3 bases and J by 1 base, with 20 bases between. This CDR3 spans 18 amino acids. The DNA for the CDR3 is TGCGCCAGCAGTCACCCCGCGCAGGGGCCCCACGGCACAGATACGCAGTATTTT. It codes for CASSHPAQGPHGTDTQYF.

There are a few counts of this clonotype. The chain combines TRBV29-1 with TRBJ1-5; TRBD1 agrees at 8 bases. The CDR3 length is 13 residues. V gave up 6 bases and J gave up 4 bases; unmatched junction bases: 5. Per germline, CDR1 SQVTM and CDR2 ANQGSEA. Here the CDR3 reads CSVYTGGNQPQHF. CDR3 DNA sequence: TGCAGCGTCTACACAGGGGGAAATCAGCCCCAGCATTTT. Full variable domain (rest looked up from reference TRBV29-1 and TRBJ1-5): SAVISQKPSRDICQRGTSLTIQCQVDSQVTMMFWYRQQPGQSLTLIATANQGSEATYESGFVIDKFPISRPNLTFSTLTVSNMSPEDSSIYLCSVYTGGNQPQHFGDGTRLSIL.

This clonotype was detected many times. This rearrangement joins TRBV20-1 to TRBJ1-3; D remains ambiguous. CDR1 and CDR2 (germline): DFQATT, SNEGSKA (reference sequence). This CDR3 is built from 11 residues. Trimming shortened V by 3 bases and J by 4 bases, and 4 bases separated the two germline ends. CDR3 region: CSAREGNTIYF. DNA for the CDR3: TGCAGTGCTAGGGAGGGAAACACCATATATTTT.

This clonotype occurred a few times. The V gene is TRBV10-3, the J gene TRBJ2-5, with 9 bases that match TRBD2. J gave up 4 bases and V 6 bases, and 3 bases lay outside the gene matches. This CDR3 has 13 amino acids. CDR1 and CDR2 (germline): ENHRY, SYGVKD. CDR3 sequence (DNA): TGTGCCATCAGCATAGCGGGAGTAGAGACCCAGTACTTC. Its translation is CAISIAGVETQYF.

This clonotype has a handful of counts. This chain joins TRBV5-1 and TRBJ2-1, with 9 positions matching TRBD1. CDR1 SGHRS and CDR2 YFSETQ come from the germline V gene. The CDR3 is made up of 17 amino acids. Losses at the gene ends were 0 bases for V and 4 bases for J; bases not matched to a gene: 8. CDR3 amino acids: CASSLGPTGGAYNEQFF. CDR3 nucleotides: TGCGCCAGCAGCTTGGGCCCTACAGGGGGCGCTTACAATGAGCAGTTCTTC.

The CDR3 loop is CASSLWGQGRTEAFF. CDR3 sequence (DNA): TGTGCCAGCAGTTTATGGGGACAGGGCAGGACTGAAGCTTTCTTT. The chain has TRBV27 and TRBJ1-1; 9 bases are shared with TRBD1. Trimming removed 1 base from V and 5 bases from J; junction bases left unmatched: 5. The germline gives CDR1 MNHEY, CDR2 SMNVEV (reference sequence). This CDR3 has 15 residues.

The chain carries TRBV3-1 and TRBJ1-2; D is undetermined. Germline lookup yields CDR1 LGHDT and CDR2 YNNKEL (reference sequence). Trimming stripped 2 bases from V and 4 bases from J, with 8 bases between. CDR3 length: 13 residues. The CDR3 region has the DNA TGTGCCAGCAGCCAAACCGAGGGCTATGGCTACACCTTC. Amino acid sequence: CASSQTEGYGYTF.

The sample holds a few counts of this clonotype. The chain recombines TRBV2 with TRBJ2-7, with D hard to call. Germline V gives CDR1 SNHLY, CDR2 FYNNEI. The CDR3 is 14 amino acids. Between the trimmed V and J ends, which lost 8 bases and 1 base, there was a span of 15 bases. The CDR3: CASGMGSISYEQYF. CDR3 nucleotide sequence: TGTGCCAGCGGGATGGGCAGTATTTCCTACGAGCAGTACTTC. The full variable domain, in which reference TRBV2 and TRBJ2-7 provide the parts outside the CDR3, is EPEVTQTPSHQVTQMGQEVILRCVPISNHLYFYWYRQILGQKVEFLVSFYNNEISEKSEIFDDQFSVERPDGSNFTLKIRSTKLEDSAMYFCASGMGSISYEQYFGPGTRLTVT.

In its sample, this clonotype was seen a few times. The chain links TRBV12-3 or TRBV12-4 to TRBJ2-1; weak D call: TRBD2 (6 bases). The CDR3 runs to 12 residues. V gave up 6 bases and J gave up 8 bases, with 11 bases separating them. The CDR3 bases are TGTGCCAGCAGCCCTACTAGCTATGAGCAGTTCTTC. This encodes CASSPTSYEQFF.

This chain connects TRBV24-1 to TRBJ2-3; tentative D call: TRBD2 (6 bases). This CDR3 has 14 amino acids. Germline CDR1 KGHDR, CDR2 SFDVKD. V was shortened by 7 bases and J by 0 bases, with 10 bases between the two germline ends. CDR3 sequence reads: CATRGGLSTDTQYF. CDR3 nucleotide sequence: TGTGCCACCAGGGGAGGTCTCAGCACAGATACGCAGTATTTT.

There are a few counts of this clonotype. The rearrangement uses TRBV12-3 or TRBV12-4 and TRBJ2-6; 10 bases fit TRBD2. The CDR3 is made up of 18 amino acids. The V gene end was trimmed by 6 bases and the J gene end by 1 base; junction bases not matched to a gene: 9. As DNA, the CDR3 is TGTGCCAGCAGATCAAGCGGGAGGGCGAGGTCTGGGGCCAACGTCCTGACTTTC. Amino acids: CASRSSGRARSGANVLTF.

This clonotype has only a few counts. The chain joins TRBV15 to TRBJ2-1; D not resolved. V lost 7 bases and J 0 bases, leaving 7 bases between the germline ends. Germline-derived CDR1 and CDR2 are LNHNV and YYDKDF (reference sequence). This CDR3 comprises 13 residues. The CDR3 region is CATKKVSYNEQFF. The CDR3 DNA sequence: TGTGCCACCAAGAAGGTCTCCTACAATGAGCAGTTCTTC. Full variable domain (remainder filled in from reference TRBV15 and TRBJ2-1): DAMVIQNPRYQVTQFGKPVTLSCSQTLNHNVMYWYQQKSSQAPKLLFHYYDKDFNNEADTPDNFQSRRPNTSFCFLDIRSPGLGDTAMYLCATKKVSYNEQFFGPGTRLTVL.

In the case of this clonotype: Given a much more abundant clone one base away, this may be a read error. This chain uses TRBV7-9 with TRBJ1-3; tentative D call: TRBD1 (5 bases). The CDR3 loop spans 15 amino acids. The germline V gene has CDR1 SEHNR and CDR2 FQNEAQ (reference sequence). CDR3 DNA sequence: TGTTCCAGCAGCTTAGCGGGACTGCTGGGGAACACCATATATTTT. Its protein is CSSSLAGLLGNTIYF.

V and J are TRBV5-1 and TRBJ1-5; TRBD1 matches 7 bases. CDR1 and CDR2 (germline): SGHRS, YFSETQ. The CDR3 extends over 15 amino acids. Unmatched junction bases numbered 12, after V lost 4 bases and J lost 8 bases. The CDR3 nucleotides are TGCGCCAGCAGCCCGACGGGACAGACGTATGAGCCCCAGCATTTT. It translates to CASSPTGQTYEPQHF.

This sequence joins TRBV19 and TRBJ1-1; 8 bases line up with TRBD1. There are 14 residues in the CDR3. J lost 4 bases, V lost 3 bases, and 4 bases had no gene match. Germline V gene data show CDR1 as LNHDA and CDR2 as SQIVND (reference sequence). The CDR3 nucleotides read TGTGCCAGTAGTATTCGACAGGGGAGCACTGAAGCTTTCTTT. It is translated as CASSIRQGSTEAFF.

There are a few counts of this clonotype. CDR3 nucleotides: TGTGCCAGCAGCCCAGGGGCAGGAGCGGTCTACGAGCAGTACTTC. As protein: CASSPGAGAVYEQYF. The chain employs TRBV7-2 and TRBJ2-7, with a weak D call TRBD1 (6 bases). The V end was cut by 5 bases, the J end by 3 bases, with 17 bases between. Germline V gives CDR1 SGHTA, CDR2 FQGNSA. This CDR3 region has 15 residues.